The clone carrying this TCR beta chain was detected ten times or more. The sample is drawn from a study of T cells in Graves' hyperthyroidism and ophthalmopathy. This CDR3 has 14 residues. Trimming shortened V by 1 base and J by 3 bases, and 9 bases separated the two germline ends. Germline V gene lookup returns CDR1 SGHTA and CDR2 FQGNSA. Amplified TCR beta CDR3 regions came from RNA transcripts. An initial round of RT-PCR targeting the TCR CDR3 relied on the HTBI primer set. Using its own MiXCR run on the multiplex PCR reads, TCRdb lists one record per CDR3 protein. In the table there are around 540,000 distinct CDR3 sequences, 40% to 55% of which are singletons.

Sequencing was done on a sample of peripheral blood or thyroid tissue (not recorded which). The receptor was isolated from a woman younger than 30 with Graves' hyperthyroidism. V and J are TRBV7-2 and TRBJ1-1; D is ambiguous. The CDR3 here is CASSLEDGYTEAFF. CDR3 sequence (DNA): TGTGCCAGCAGCTTAGAGGACGGTTACACTGAAGCTTTCTTT.